A selection of T cell receptor beta chains follows, all from one sample in a study of CD8 T cells in Susac syndrome. TCRdb fed the immunoSEQ multiplex PCR reads into MiXCR, producing one record per CDR3 protein. The sample records some 120,000 distinct CDR3 sequences, 91% being singletons. Sequences were obtained from CD8+ T cells from PBMCs. The receptors were gathered from a human donor with multiple sclerosis. Each CDR3 is given with its conserved first and last residue. A D gene is named only where the DNA matches it firmly. Not every row has a clone size; where given, it reads once, few, many or a size class.

V	D	size	J	CDR3	DNA
TRBV20-1	.	.	TRBJ2-5	CSARDLPLSQETQYF	TGCAGTGCTAGAGATCTACCTCTCTCCCAAGAGACCCAGTACTTC
TRBV5-1	TRBD2	.	TRBJ2-7	CASSLAWTSGTSSYEQYF	TGCGCCAGCAGCTTGGCCTGGACTAGCGGGACTAGTTCCTACGAGCAGTACTTC
TRBV29-1	.	.	TRBJ1-1	CSARAGLNTEAFF	TGCAGCGCTCGGGCAGGGCTGAACACTGAAGCTTTCTTT
TRBV19	.	.	TRBJ2-7	CASSPSGGAYEQYF	TGTGCCAGTAGTCCCAGTGGAGGGGCCTACGAGCAGTACTTC
TRBV27	.	.	TRBJ2-7	CASSPSWDSSYEQYF	TGTGCCAGCAGTCCCTCCTGGGACTCTTCCTACGAGCAGTACTTC
TRBV2	.	.	TRBJ2-2	CASLAGANSGELFF	TGTGCCAGCCTGGCGGGGGCTAATTCCGGGGAGCTGTTTTTT
TRBV28	.	.	TRBJ2-5	CASSPLLGGGKETQYF	TGTGCCAGCAGCCCCTTGCTCGGGGGAGGTAAAGAGACCCAGTACTTC
TRBV7-9	.	.	TRBJ1-5	CASTSDGFNQPQHF	TGTGCCAGCACCTCCGACGGTTTCAATCAGCCCCAGCATTTT
TRBV15	.	.	TRBJ2-5	CATSSSFWTVPETQYF	TGTGCCACCAGCAGTTCCTTTTGGACAGTCCCAGAGACCCAGTACTTC
TRBV4-3	.	.	TRBJ2-1	CASSQEVQVADEQFF	TGCGCCAGCAGCCAAGAGGTTCAGGTGGCCGATGAGCAGTTCTTC
TRBV19	.	few	TRBJ1-2	CASSPGTVYGYTF	TGTGCCAGTAGTCCCGGGACGGTCTATGGCTACACCTTC
TRBV5-1	.	once	TRBJ2-7	CASSLSPLEGKSYEQYF	TGCGCCAGCAGCTTGTCTCCTCTCGAGGGAAAATCCTACGAGCAGTACTTC
TRBV27	.	.	TRBJ2-5	CASSLGPGLTTQYF	TGTGCCAGCAGTTTAGGCCCGGGACTCACCACCCAGTACTTC
TRBV6-5	.	.	TRBJ2-1	CASSYGWGNEQFF	TGTGCCAGCAGTTACGGCTGGGGGAATGAGCAGTTCTTC
TRBV9	.	.	TRBJ2-7	CASSVGAGAVYEQYF	TGTGCCAGCAGCGTAGGGGCAGGGGCGGTCTACGAGCAGTACTTC
TRBV28	.	.	TRBJ1-5	CASTLGATGGNQPQHF	TGTGCCAGCACCTTAGGTGCGACAGGAGGCAATCAGCCCCAGCATTTT
TRBV12-3/TRBV12-4	.	.	TRBJ2-7	CASSFDGSLRQYF	TGTGCCAGCAGTTTCGATGGTAGTCTGAGGCAGTACTTC
TRBV19	.	.	TRBJ2-7	CASSIDDSSYEQYF	TGTGCCAGTAGTATAGACGACAGCTCCTACGAGCAGTACTTC
TRBV24-1	.	.	TRBJ1-5	CATSDLMPSDQPQHF	TGTGCCACCAGTGATTTGATGCCCTCAGATCAGCCCCAGCATTTT
TRBV7-8	.	.	TRBJ2-7	CASSLGTARAYEQYF	TGTGCCAGCAGCTTAGGGACAGCGAGAGCCTACGAGCAGTACTTC
TRBV3-1	.	.	TRBJ1-1	CASSQVTGEAFF	TGTGCCAGCAGCCAAGTTACGGGAGAAGCTTTCTTT
TRBV3-1	.	.	TRBJ2-6	CASSLRGDPSGANVLTF	TGTGCCAGCAGCCTCAGGGGGGACCCCTCTGGGGCCAACGTCCTGACTTTC
TRBV11-2	TRBD2	.	TRBJ2-7	CASSQSGTSAYEQYF	TGTGCCAGCAGCCAATCCGGGACTAGTGCCTACGAGCAGTACTTC
TRBV12-3/TRBV12-4	.	.	TRBJ1-1	CASSPRGGQGENTEAFF	TGTGCCAGCAGTCCCCGGGGGGGTCAGGGTGAAAACACTGAAGCTTTCTTT